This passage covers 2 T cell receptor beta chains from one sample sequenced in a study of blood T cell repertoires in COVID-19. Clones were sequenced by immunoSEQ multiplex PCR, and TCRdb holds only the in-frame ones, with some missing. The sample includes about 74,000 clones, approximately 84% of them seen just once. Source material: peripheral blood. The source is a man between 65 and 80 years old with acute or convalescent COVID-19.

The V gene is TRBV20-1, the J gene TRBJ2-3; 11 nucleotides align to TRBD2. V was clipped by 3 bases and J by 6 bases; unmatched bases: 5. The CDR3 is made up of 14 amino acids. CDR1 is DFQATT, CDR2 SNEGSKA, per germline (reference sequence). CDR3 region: CSASSGRAGDTQYF. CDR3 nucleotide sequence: TGCAGTGCTAGTAGCGGGAGGGCCGGGGATACGCAGTATTTT.

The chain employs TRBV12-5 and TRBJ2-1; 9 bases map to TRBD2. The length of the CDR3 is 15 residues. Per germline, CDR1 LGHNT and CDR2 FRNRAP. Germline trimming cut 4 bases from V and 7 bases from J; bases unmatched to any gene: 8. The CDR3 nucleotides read TGTGCTAGTGGTTGGCGGGGGGGCCAAATAAATGAGCAGTTCTTC. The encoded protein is CASGWRGGQINEQFF.